The TCR beta chain under discussion was sequenced for a study of siplizumab effects on memory and regulatory T cells. The assay was immunoSEQ multiplex PCR, and TCRdb's table has in-frame clones only and misses some. The table lists approximately 100,000 clones, more than 85% of them singletons. Overall study results and limits: Treatment with siplizumab left mappable alloreactive CD4+ clones averaging roughly 69% Treg-derived, compared with approximately 25% in controls. Left unconfirmed was the suppressive function of proliferating Tregs from siplizumab cultures. The alloreactive clones that mapped to unstimulated subsets made up only a minor fraction.

CDR1 and CDR2 (germline): MNHEY, SVGAGI. V gave up 1 base and J gave up 0 bases, with 9 bases separating them. The CDR3 covers 15 residues. As to this clone: Antigen unknown.

Material: Tregs sorted from blood. This clonotype originated in a human donor in good health. The chain has TRBV6-5 and TRBJ1-2; no definite D call. Written as DNA, the CDR3 is TGTGCCAGCAGTTACTTTCCAGTAGCTAACTATGGCTACACCTTC. Translated, it gives CASSYFPVANYGYTF.